The subject of this entry is one T cell receptor beta chain. Its recognized antigen is unknown. Per-base qualities were not stored, and no clone one base away is much larger. This sample stems from a study of blood T cell repertoires in COVID-19 (dated by TCRdb to 2018 to 2021). In terms of the full investigation: Collaborator samples came from the United States, Italy and Spain and covered acute and convalescent phases of COVID-19. The material from the prospective study consisted of cDNA or gDNA derived from T cells, B-cell-depleted T cells, or PBMCs. Deeply sampled blood TCRbeta repertoires from subjects exposed to, actively infected with, or recovered from COVID-19 were included in the dataset. The repertoires were released in a freely available public database meant as a resource for research on the immune response to SARS-CoV-2. Samples were obtained from the ongoing ImmuneRACE study (first 160 participants) and from about 1,300 subjects provided by 6 global collaborators. The sample metadata nearly always contained a de-identified subject ID, COVID-19 status, age in years and sex. Where HLA class I and class II types were available, the types were taken from metadata supplied by the sample provider, not from assay-based typing. What the work shows at the level of the full study, not this receptor alone: Clinical and demographic metadata were provided uncurated, with the amount varying by source and participant.

From the cysteine up to the phenylalanine, the CDR3 has a length of 13 residues. Here the CDR3 DNA is all that survives: 39 bases in frame from base 1. V loses 3 bases of germline sequence and J loses 1 base, and the interval between the two ends is 6 bases. According to the germline V gene, CDR1 reads SGHTA and CDR2 reads FQGNSA. The collaborating institutions used their own protocols to collect whole blood in K2EDTA tubes. For TCRbeta analysis, collaborator samples were shipped as frozen whole blood, as isolated PBMCs, or as DNA extracted from either sample type. The immunoSEQ Assay, a bias-controlled multiplex PCR, was used to amplify TCRbeta CDR3 regions from genomic DNA. For the original study's pipeline: Within the assay, amplification of reference gene primers was used to estimate how many nucleated cells each sample contained. Sequence reads were collapsed and filtered to measure the absolute abundance of every unique TCRbeta CDR3 rearrangement. For each sample, productive Simpson clonality was calculated as the square root of Simpson's diversity index across productive rearrangements. TCRdb limited this immuneACCESS table to in-frame rearrangements with V and J called. A share of clones is missing; checked studies link under half to unresolved V genes, and the rest is unexplained. V and J calls and clone size come straight from that table; D and trimming were deduced from the DNA. In this sample the table shows approximately 65,000 clones, roughly 80% of which occur a single time. The ten biggest clones cover about 20% of the sample.

The chain employs TRBV7-2 and TRBJ2-5; TRBD2 is a weak D gene call, 6 bases matching. This sequence was found in a man aged 55 to 70 with acute or convalescent COVID-19. Sequencing was carried out using peripheral blood. The CDR3 protein sequence reads: CASSLGLQETQYF. The nucleotide sequence reads as follows: TGTGCCAGCAGCTTGGGACTCCAAGAGACCCAGTACTTC.